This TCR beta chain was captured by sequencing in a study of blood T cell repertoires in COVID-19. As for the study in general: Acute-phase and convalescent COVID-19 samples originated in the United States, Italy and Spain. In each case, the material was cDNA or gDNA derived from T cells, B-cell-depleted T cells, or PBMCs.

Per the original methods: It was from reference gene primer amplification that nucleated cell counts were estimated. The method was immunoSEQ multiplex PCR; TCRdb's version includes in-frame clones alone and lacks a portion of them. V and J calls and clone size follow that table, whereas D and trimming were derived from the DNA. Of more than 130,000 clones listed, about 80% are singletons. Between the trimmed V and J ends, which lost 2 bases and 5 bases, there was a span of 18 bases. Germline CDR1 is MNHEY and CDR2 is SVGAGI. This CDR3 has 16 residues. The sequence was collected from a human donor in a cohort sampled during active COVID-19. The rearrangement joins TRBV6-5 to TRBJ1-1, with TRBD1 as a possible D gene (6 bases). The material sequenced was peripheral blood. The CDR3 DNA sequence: TGTGCCAGCAGTTACGGACAGTGGGCGTTGGAAACTGAAGCTTTCTTT. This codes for CASSYGQWALETEAFF.